Listed below are T cell receptor beta chains from one sample, sequenced in a study of human T cells and chemical hapten exposure. One entry per CDR3 protein results from TCRdb running MiXCR on the RACE reads. The sample lists some 81,000 distinct CDR3 sequences, approximately 8% occurring once. The specimen was whole blood, collected in connection with sensitization to the hapten diphenylcyclopropenone (DPC). The receptors stem from a woman in her twenties or thirties with alopecia areata. Some clones in this sample may be carry-over from other donors' samples. The conserved cysteine and the conserved F or W are not part of the CDR3 here. D genes are given only for firm matches.

ASSFRVPTWDTGELF | TRBJ2-2 | TRBV11-2 | . | 15
ASSRQTAGAGSEQF | TRBJ2-1 | TRBV2 | . | 14
ASSLETGTGSNSPLH | TRBJ1-6 | TRBV7-9 | TRBD1 | 15
ASSRIGRGAGSYNEQF | TRBJ2-1 | TRBV13 | TRBD2 | 16
ASSLARISSSTDTQY | TRBJ2-3 | TRBV5-4 | . | 15
ASTTLPGGNQPQH | TRBJ1-5 | TRBV5-1 | . | 13
ASARGQPQH | TRBJ1-5 | TRBV6-2/TRBV6-3 | . | 9
ASRGGDAGSNTEAF | TRBJ1-1 | TRBV7-9 | . | 14
SVKGQGANYGYT | TRBJ1-2 | TRBV20-1 | TRBD1 | 12
AWSPPPGGELF | TRBJ2-2 | TRBV30 | . | 11
ASSVDRVGANVLT | TRBJ2-6 | TRBV11-2 | TRBD1 | 13
AIGRPGQTLEAF | TRBJ1-1 | TRBV28 | TRBD1 | 12
ASRRSSYNEQF | TRBJ2-1 | TRBV2 | . | 11
ASSADRGGEQY | TRBJ2-7 | TRBV5-4 | TRBD1 | 11
ASGGLGETQY | TRBJ2-5 | TRBV2 | . | 10
ASSLGETGIGYT | TRBJ1-2 | TRBV7-3 | TRBD1 | 12
ASSLLTAKGTEAF | TRBJ1-1 | TRBV27 | . | 13
SARRAGASYNEQF | TRBJ2-1 | TRBV20-1 | TRBD2 | 13
ASSYSINRTSISNQPQH | TRBJ1-5 | TRBV6-2/TRBV6-3 | . | 17
ASSLEGRVNYGYT | TRBJ1-2 | TRBV5-6 | . | 13
SARDPMVEAF | TRBJ1-1 | TRBV20-1 | . | 10
ASSPGTASTDTQY | TRBJ2-3 | TRBV2 | TRBD1 | 13
SVWGASGGVGETQY | TRBJ2-5 | TRBV29-1 | TRBD2 | 14
ASQEGGSGNTIY | TRBJ1-3 | TRBV5-5 | . | 12
ASSPRGKNTEAF | TRBJ1-1 | TRBV12-3/TRBV12-4 | . | 12
ASTPGHSNQPQH | TRBJ1-5 | TRBV6-2/TRBV6-3 | . | 12
ASSPLGVAIQPQH | TRBJ1-5 | TRBV27 | . | 13
ASSQTGYGANVLT | TRBJ2-6 | TRBV6-6 | . | 13
ASRRGGETNNEQF | TRBJ2-1 | TRBV5-4 | TRBD2 | 13
ASSREGGASIYGYT | TRBJ1-2 | TRBV5-1 | . | 14
ASSLVGLPYEQY | TRBJ2-7 | TRBV12-3/TRBV12-4 | . | 12
ASSLGGTSSGNTIY | TRBJ1-3 | TRBV5-1 | . | 14
SVDMVGTSGVTEQY | TRBJ2-7 | TRBV29-1 | TRBD2 | 14
ASSYRTENEQF | TRBJ2-1 | TRBV5-1 | . | 11
ASSAGLAGEQY | TRBJ2-7 | TRBV3-1 | TRBD2 | 11
ASSFGQLLTDTQY | TRBJ2-3 | TRBV7-6 | . | 13
ASSLVGARAGELF | TRBJ2-2 | TRBV12-3/TRBV12-4 | . | 13
ASSFGQGNQPQH | TRBJ1-5 | TRBV7-6 | TRBD1 | 12
ASRGGRPSNQPQH | TRBJ1-5 | TRBV10-1 | . | 13
SAHDHSSLGKNIQY | TRBJ2-4 | TRBV20-1 | . | 14
ASSSTAGAYGYT | TRBJ1-2 | TRBV6-5 | . | 12
SARDPWVYGYT | TRBJ1-2 | TRBV20-1 | . | 11
ASSEHQETQY | TRBJ2-5 | TRBV7-9 | . | 10
ASSHERTEAF | TRBJ1-1 | TRBV3-1 | . | 10
ASSPREGRADYGYT | TRBJ1-2 | TRBV18 | . | 14
ASSQDLLAGGRREQF | TRBJ2-1 | TRBV14 | TRBD2 | 15
ATSVLGLAGDTQY | TRBJ2-3 | TRBV7-8 | TRBD2 | 13
ASSARDIENSPLH | TRBJ1-6 | TRBV7-9 | . | 13